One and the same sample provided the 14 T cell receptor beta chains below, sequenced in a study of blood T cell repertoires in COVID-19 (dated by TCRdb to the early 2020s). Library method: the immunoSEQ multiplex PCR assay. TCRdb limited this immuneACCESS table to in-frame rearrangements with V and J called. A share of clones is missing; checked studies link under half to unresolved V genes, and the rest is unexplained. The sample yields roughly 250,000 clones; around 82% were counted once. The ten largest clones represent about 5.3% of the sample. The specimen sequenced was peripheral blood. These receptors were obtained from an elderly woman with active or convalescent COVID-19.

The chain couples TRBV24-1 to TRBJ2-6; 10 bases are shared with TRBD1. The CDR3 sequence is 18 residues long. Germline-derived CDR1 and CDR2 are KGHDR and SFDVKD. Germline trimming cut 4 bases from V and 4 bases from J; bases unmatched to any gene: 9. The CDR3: CATSENDRGLSGANVLTF. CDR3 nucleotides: TGTGCCACCAGTGAAAACGACAGGGGGCTATCCGGGGCCAACGTCCTGACTTTC.

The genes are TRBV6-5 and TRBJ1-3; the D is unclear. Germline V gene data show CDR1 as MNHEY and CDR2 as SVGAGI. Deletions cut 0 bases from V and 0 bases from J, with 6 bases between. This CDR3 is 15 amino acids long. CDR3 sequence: CASSYSRNSGNTIYF. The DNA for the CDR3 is TGTGCCAGCAGTTACTCGAGGAACTCTGGAAACACCATATATTTT.

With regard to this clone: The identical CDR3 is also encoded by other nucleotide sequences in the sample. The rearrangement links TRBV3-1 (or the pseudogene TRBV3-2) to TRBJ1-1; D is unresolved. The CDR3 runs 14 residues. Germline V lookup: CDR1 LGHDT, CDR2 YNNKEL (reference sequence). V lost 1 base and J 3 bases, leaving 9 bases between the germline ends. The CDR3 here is CASSQVPGYTEAFF. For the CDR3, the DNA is TGTGCCAGCAGCCAAGTTCCCGGGTACACTGAAGCTTTCTTT.

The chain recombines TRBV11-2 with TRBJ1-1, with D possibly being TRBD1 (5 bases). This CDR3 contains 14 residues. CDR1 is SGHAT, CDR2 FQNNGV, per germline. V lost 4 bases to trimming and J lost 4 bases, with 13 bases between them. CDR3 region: CASSSWGGFTEAFF. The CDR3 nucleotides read TGTGCCAGCAGCTCGTGGGGGGGATTCACTGAAGCTTTCTTT.

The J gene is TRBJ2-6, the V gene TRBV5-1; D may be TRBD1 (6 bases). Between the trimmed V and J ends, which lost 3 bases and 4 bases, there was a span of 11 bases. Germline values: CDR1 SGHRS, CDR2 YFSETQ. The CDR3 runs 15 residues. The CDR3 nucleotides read TGCGCCAGCAGCTCCACAGGGTCGGGGGCCAACGTCCTGACTTTC. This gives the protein CASSSTGSGANVLTF.

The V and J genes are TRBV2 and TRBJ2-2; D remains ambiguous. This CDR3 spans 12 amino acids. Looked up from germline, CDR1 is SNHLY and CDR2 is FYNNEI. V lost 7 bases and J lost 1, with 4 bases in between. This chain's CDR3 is CASKLNTGELFF. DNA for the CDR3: TGTGCCAGCAAGCTGAACACCGGGGAGCTGTTTTTT. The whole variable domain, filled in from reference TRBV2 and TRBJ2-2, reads EPEVTQTPSHQVTQMGQEVILRCVPISNHLYFYWYRQILGQKVEFLVSFYNNEISEKSEIFDDQFSVERPDGSNFTLKIRSTKLEDSAMYFCASKLNTGELFFGEGSRLTVL.

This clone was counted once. CDR3 sequence: CASSSESSGANVLTF. As DNA, the CDR3 is TGTGCCAGCAGTTCCGAGAGCTCTGGGGCCAACGTCCTGACTTTC. The rearrangement links TRBV5-4 to TRBJ2-6; the D is unclear. V shed 5 bases and J shed 0 bases, with 9 bases lying between them. The CDR3 has 15 residues. Germline V gene lookup returns CDR1 SGHNT and CDR2 YYREEE (reference sequence).

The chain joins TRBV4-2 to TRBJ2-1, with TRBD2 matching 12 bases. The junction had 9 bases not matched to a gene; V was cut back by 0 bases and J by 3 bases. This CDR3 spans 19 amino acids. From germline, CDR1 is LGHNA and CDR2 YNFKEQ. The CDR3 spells CASSQDWFQTSGSYNEQFF. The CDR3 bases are TGTGCCAGCAGCCAAGATTGGTTTCAGACTAGCGGGAGCTACAATGAGCAGTTCTTC.

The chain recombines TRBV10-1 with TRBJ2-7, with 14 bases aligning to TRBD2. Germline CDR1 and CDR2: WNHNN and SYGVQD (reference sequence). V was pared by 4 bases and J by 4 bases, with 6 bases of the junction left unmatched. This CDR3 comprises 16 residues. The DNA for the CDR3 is TGCGCCAGCAGTGTGGGACTAGCGGGAGCGGGGTACGAGCAGTACTTC. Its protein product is CASSVGLAGAGYEQYF.

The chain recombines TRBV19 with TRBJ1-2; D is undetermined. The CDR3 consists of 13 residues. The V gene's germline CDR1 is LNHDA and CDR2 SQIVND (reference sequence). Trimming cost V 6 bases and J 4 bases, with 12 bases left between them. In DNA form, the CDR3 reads TGTGCCAGTAGCCCCGCACGCAGCTATGGCTACACCTTC. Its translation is CASSPARSYGYTF.

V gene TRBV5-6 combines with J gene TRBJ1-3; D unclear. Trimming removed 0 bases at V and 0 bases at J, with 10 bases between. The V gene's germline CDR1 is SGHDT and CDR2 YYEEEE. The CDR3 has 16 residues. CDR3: CASSLVAASSGNTIYF. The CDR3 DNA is TGTGCCAGCAGCTTGGTGGCAGCTAGCTCTGGAAACACCATATATTTT.

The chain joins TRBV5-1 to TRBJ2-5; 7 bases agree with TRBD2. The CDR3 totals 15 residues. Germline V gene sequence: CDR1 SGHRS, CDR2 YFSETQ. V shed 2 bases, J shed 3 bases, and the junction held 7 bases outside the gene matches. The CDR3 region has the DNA TGCGCCAGCAGCTTAAACGGGGGGACCGAAGAGACCCAGTACTTC. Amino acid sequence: CASSLNGGTEETQYF.

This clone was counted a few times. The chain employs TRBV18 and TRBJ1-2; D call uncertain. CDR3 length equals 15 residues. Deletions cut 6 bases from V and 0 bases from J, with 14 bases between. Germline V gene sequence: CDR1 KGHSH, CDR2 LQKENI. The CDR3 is CASSVGPGTNYGYTF. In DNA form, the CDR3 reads TGTGCCAGCTCTGTAGGACCGGGGACTAACTATGGCTACACCTTC.

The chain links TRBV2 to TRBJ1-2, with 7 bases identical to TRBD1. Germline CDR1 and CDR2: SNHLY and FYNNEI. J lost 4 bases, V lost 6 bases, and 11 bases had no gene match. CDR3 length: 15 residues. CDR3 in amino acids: CASRSTGTEGYGYTF. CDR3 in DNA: TGTGCCAGCAGGAGTACCGGGACAGAGGGCTATGGCTACACCTTC.